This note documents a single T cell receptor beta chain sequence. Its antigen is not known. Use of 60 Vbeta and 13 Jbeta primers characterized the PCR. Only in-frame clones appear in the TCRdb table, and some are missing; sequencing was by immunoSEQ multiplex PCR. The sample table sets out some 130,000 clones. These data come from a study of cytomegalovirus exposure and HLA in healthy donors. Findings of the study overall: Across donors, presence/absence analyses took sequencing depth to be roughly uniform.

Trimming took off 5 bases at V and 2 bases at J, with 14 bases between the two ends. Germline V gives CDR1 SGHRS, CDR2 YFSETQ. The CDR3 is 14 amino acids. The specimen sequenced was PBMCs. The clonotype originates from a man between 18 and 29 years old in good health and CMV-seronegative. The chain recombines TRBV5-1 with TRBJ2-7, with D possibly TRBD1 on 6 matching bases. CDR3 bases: TGCGCCAGCAGGTCGAGACAGGCTACCTACGAGCAGTACTTC. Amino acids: CASRSRQATYEQYF.